The rows below give T cell receptor beta chains drawn from one sample of a study of human T cells and chemical hapten exposure. TCRdb used MiXCR to reprocess the RACE reads, holding one entry per CDR3 protein. The table includes over 75,000 distinct CDR3 sequences, around 9.9% detected once. Specimen: whole blood, collected in connection with sensitization to the hapten diphenylcyclopropenone (DPC). Receptors originate from a woman aged 25 to 45 with alopecia areata. Some clones in this sample may be carry-over from other donors' samples. The conserved cysteine and the conserved F or W are not part of the CDR3 here. Each record gives: J gene, V gene, CDR3 protein.

j_call: TRBJ1-2
v_call: TRBV28
cdr3_aa: ASRSTVNYGYT

j_call: TRBJ2-1
v_call: TRBV29-1
cdr3_aa: SVARSHGLAGVENEQF

j_call: TRBJ2-2
v_call: TRBV24-1
cdr3_aa: ATSDPVSGPGELF

j_call: TRBJ2-5
v_call: TRBV2
cdr3_aa: ASRGGGETQY

j_call: TRBJ2-3
v_call: TRBV10-3
cdr3_aa: AISESGTGRGTDTQY

j_call: TRBJ2-7
v_call: TRBV6-5
cdr3_aa: ASSYRYRPAYEQY

j_call: TRBJ1-6
v_call: TRBV18
cdr3_aa: ASSGSPTAYSPLH

j_call: TRBJ2-2
v_call: TRBV18
cdr3_aa: ASSWAGQTNTGELF

j_call: TRBJ1-5
v_call: TRBV28
cdr3_aa: ASRREGGTDQPQH

j_call: TRBJ1-1
v_call: TRBV30
cdr3_aa: AWSGQGMIPEAF

j_call: TRBJ1-1
v_call: TRBV6-1
cdr3_aa: ASSARGGTEAF

j_call: TRBJ2-7
v_call: TRBV5-5
cdr3_aa: ASSLYGGAVEQY

j_call: TRBJ2-3
v_call: TRBV20-1
cdr3_aa: SARDLVASTDTQY

j_call: TRBJ2-3
v_call: TRBV3-1
cdr3_aa: ASSQDIPGLADRTDTQY

j_call: TRBJ2-3
v_call: TRBV9
cdr3_aa: ASSPPVGDTQY

j_call: TRBJ1-1
v_call: TRBV9
cdr3_aa: ASSVGGAGAEAF

j_call: TRBJ1-1
v_call: TRBV4-2
cdr3_aa: ASSQGENRMNTEAF

j_call: TRBJ1-1
v_call: TRBV4-1
cdr3_aa: ASSQVTGTEAF

j_call: TRBJ2-3
v_call: TRBV19
cdr3_aa: ASRHRTSSTDTQY

j_call: TRBJ2-7
v_call: TRBV20-1
cdr3_aa: SATLGGDYEQY

j_call: TRBJ2-5
v_call: TRBV10-3
cdr3_aa: AIGEGAQY

j_call: TRBJ1-5
v_call: TRBV3-1
cdr3_aa: ASSQASGPQH

j_call: TRBJ1-1
v_call: TRBV7-8
cdr3_aa: ASSLVGGGMNTEAF

j_call: TRBJ2-5
v_call: TRBV29-1
cdr3_aa: SVAKDRGGGETQY

j_call: TRBJ1-6
v_call: TRBV27
cdr3_aa: ASSLAGSKTYNSPLH

j_call: TRBJ1-5
v_call: TRBV19
cdr3_aa: ASSDRTGEGFYGNQPQH

j_call: TRBJ2-1
v_call: TRBV6-2/TRBV6-3
cdr3_aa: ASSLLARSSYNEQF

j_call: TRBJ1-5
v_call: TRBV5-1
cdr3_aa: ASSLSGRQPQH

j_call: TRBJ2-1
v_call: TRBV5-1
cdr3_aa: ASSLEGWYYEQF

j_call: TRBJ2-2
v_call: TRBV28
cdr3_aa: ASSLGIFNTGELF

j_call: TRBJ2-3
v_call: TRBV5-1
cdr3_aa: ASSQSPGLATDTQY

j_call: TRBJ2-5
v_call: TRBV27
cdr3_aa: ASSLVAGGGAETQY

j_call: TRBJ2-3
v_call: TRBV28
cdr3_aa: ASRTGTEGDTQY

j_call: TRBJ1-2
v_call: TRBV12-3/TRBV12-4
cdr3_aa: ASSFRGVGGYT

j_call: TRBJ2-1
v_call: TRBV4-2
cdr3_aa: ASTREPGDNEQF

j_call: TRBJ1-2
v_call: TRBV20-1
cdr3_aa: SATPGSNYGYT

j_call: TRBJ2-7
v_call: TRBV27
cdr3_aa: ASSPGQIISYEQY

j_call: TRBJ1-1
v_call: TRBV20-1
cdr3_aa: SARDSGTVNTEAF

j_call: TRBJ2-1
v_call: TRBV30
cdr3_aa: AWRDKGYNEQF

j_call: TRBJ1-4
v_call: TRBV5-6
cdr3_aa: ASSLTQNEKLF

j_call: TRBJ2-1
v_call: TRBV28
cdr3_aa: ASSFPGTNEQF

j_call: TRBJ1-1
v_call: TRBV28
cdr3_aa: ASTNKWGLTEAF

j_call: TRBJ1-3
v_call: TRBV30
cdr3_aa: AWISEGFPGNTIY

j_call: TRBJ1-2
v_call: TRBV28
cdr3_aa: ASSSPGGAGYGYT

j_call: TRBJ1-2
v_call: TRBV28
cdr3_aa: ASSPDKLFGYT

j_call: TRBJ2-7
v_call: TRBV27
cdr3_aa: ASSLSAGVGEQY

j_call: TRBJ1-1
v_call: TRBV28
cdr3_aa: ASGAQAAEAF

j_call: TRBJ2-7
v_call: TRBV7-9
cdr3_aa: ASSLRDRAYEQY

j_call: TRBJ1-1
v_call: TRBV28
cdr3_aa: ASSPLGVGRRFTEAF

j_call: TRBJ2-1
v_call: TRBV3-1
cdr3_aa: ASSRAGAPGNEQF

j_call: TRBJ2-1
v_call: TRBV18
cdr3_aa: ASSPKGNEQF

j_call: TRBJ2-6
v_call: TRBV7-6
cdr3_aa: ASSFRQGGRSRGSGANVLT

j_call: TRBJ1-1
v_call: TRBV27
cdr3_aa: ASSLAVRGEAF

j_call: TRBJ2-1
v_call: TRBV6-5
cdr3_aa: ASSYTGTEVNEQF

j_call: TRBJ2-4
v_call: TRBV7-2
cdr3_aa: ASSPGSGAAKNIQY

j_call: TRBJ1-6
v_call: TRBV7-9
cdr3_aa: ASSLDRSPSPLH

j_call: TRBJ1-1
v_call: TRBV18
cdr3_aa: ASSPPAGQDTEAF

j_call: TRBJ2-3
v_call: TRBV9
cdr3_aa: ASSGRLGGHTDTQY